One sample yielded the 9 T cell receptor beta chains listed below, sequenced in a study of spatial heterogeneity in lung cancer. Time point meaning: blood at routine non-recurrence follow-up after resection. Sequencing covered unsorted whole RNA taken from tumor, nontumor lung or frozen PBMC. TCRdb recomputed calls from the 5' RACE reads with MiXCR, one row per CDR3 protein. The table includes about 120,000 distinct CDR3 sequences, less than 15% detected once. The material was PBMCs, obtained at follow-up. Every receptor here comes from a male donor with early-stage non-small cell lung cancer.

The table lists this clonotype with many counts. The V and J genes are TRBV10-3 and TRBJ1-2, with D tentatively TRBD1 (6 bases). The V end was cut by 5 bases, the J end by 7 bases, with 20 bases between. Germline lookup yields CDR1 ENHRY and CDR2 SYGVKD. The CDR3 covers 15 residues. CDR3 residues: CAISPSFLGGRGYTF. DNA for the CDR3: TGTGCCATCAGTCCCTCTTTTCTTGGGGGCCGTGGCTACACCTTC.

There are a few counts of this clonotype. The rearrangement uses TRBV20-1 and TRBJ1-1; D is unclear. CDR3 length: 15 amino acids. The germline gives CDR1 DFQATT, CDR2 SNEGSKA (reference sequence). CDR3 coding DNA: TGCAGCCTGATAGGGCAGTCGGTTTCGTTCACTGAAGCTTTCTTT. The encoded protein is CSLIGQSVSFTEAFF.

A few counts support this clonotype. The chain uses TRBV7-3 and TRBJ1-1, with 8 bases fitting TRBD1. With 4 bases clipped from V and 5 bases from J, the junction kept 6 bases outside the gene matches. CDR1 and CDR2 (germline): SGHTA, FQGTGA. This CDR3 has 14 residues. The CDR3 region is CASSSHRGRTEAFF. As DNA, the CDR3 is TGTGCCAGCAGCTCGCACAGGGGGAGAACTGAAGCTTTCTTT. The whole variable domain, filled in from reference TRBV7-3 and TRBJ1-1, reads GAGVSQTPSNKVTEKGKYVELRCDPISGHTALYWYRQSLGQGPEFLIYFQGTGAADDSGLPNDRFFAVRPEGSVSTLKIQRTERGDSAVYLCASSSHRGRTEAFFGQGTRLTVV.

The genes are TRBV4-2 and TRBJ2-1, with 7 bases identical to TRBD2. From germline, CDR1 is LGHNA and CDR2 YNFKEQ. CDR3 size: 15 residues. V dropped 0 bases and J dropped 5; count of bases not matched to a gene: 4. The CDR3 DNA follows: TGTGCCAGCAGCCAAGACCTGGGGACTAACAATGAGCAGTTCTTC. Translating gives CASSQDLGTNNEQFF.

The chain links TRBV20-1 to TRBJ2-3; TRBD2 might be the D (7 bases). V dropped 3 bases and J dropped 4 bases, with 17 bases sitting between them. Per germline, CDR1 DFQATT and CDR2 SNEGSKA (reference sequence). This CDR3 has 15 amino acids. CDR3 protein: CSASVEGGLADTQYF. CDR3 nucleotide sequence: TGCAGTGCTAGCGTGGAGGGGGGGCTGGCAGATACGCAGTATTTT.

This clonotype was observed at least ten times. V is TRBV5-1 and J is TRBJ2-6; possibly TRBD1 for D (6 bases). Per the germline V gene, CDR1 is SGHRS and CDR2 is YFSETQ. Trimming shortened V by 7 bases and J by 0 bases, and 14 bases separated the two germline ends. The CDR3 has 16 amino acids. The CDR3 loop is CASAQGTSSGANVLTF. The CDR3 nucleotides are TGCGCCAGCGCACAGGGAACCTCCTCTGGGGCCAACGTCCTGACTTTC.

The DNA of the CDR3 is TGTGCCAGCACCACAGGGGGAGTGAACACTGAAGCTTTCTTT. This gives the protein CASTTGGVNTEAFF. The genes are TRBV12-3 or TRBV12-4 and TRBJ1-1, with 8 bases that match TRBD1. V lost 7 bases and J lost 0; bases outside the gene matches: 4. The CDR3 runs 14 residues.

This clonotype was observed many times. This rearrangement joins TRBV20-1 to TRBJ1-4; TRBD1 aligns across 7 bases. CDR3 size: 14 residues. In germline, CDR1 is DFQATT, CDR2 SNEGSKA (reference sequence). V was clipped by 2 bases and J by 7 bases; unmatched bases: 7. CDR3 in amino acids: CSARRGPGGEKLFF. CDR3 nucleotides: TGCAGTGCTAGAAGGGGGCCAGGGGGTGAAAAACTGTTTTTT.

This clonotype has ten or more counts. The V and J genes are TRBV29-1 and TRBJ2-1; TRBD1 matches 8 bases. V lost 7 bases, J lost 3 bases, and 14 bases stayed unmatched. Looked up from germline, CDR1 is SQVTM and CDR2 is ANQGSEA. There are 16 residues in the CDR3. CDR3 DNA sequence: TGCAGCGCCCAGGGGGCAGAGGAAGGATTCTACAATGAGCAGTTCTTC. Translated, it gives CSAQGAEEGFYNEQFF.